Sequencing of this TCR beta chain was carried out in a study of cytomegalovirus exposure and HLA in healthy donors (dated by TCRdb to between 2016 and 2019). Describing the broader study: An earlier analysis of 587 of the donors reported approximately 280 Gb of sequence data and 95 million to 140 million unique TCR beta sequences obtained from around 180 million T cells. In an earlier analysis of 587 of the donors, high-throughput TCR beta sequencing was used to judge whether each TCR beta V gene segment behaved as functional or pseudogenic. The study used immunosequencing to profile the T cell repertoires of 666 subjects and linked those repertoires to cytomegalovirus serostatus. Roughly 5 DR-DQ haplotypes were treated as single units for association and clustering because of strong linkage in the cohort. The study was designed to test whether signatures of past pathogen exposure could be identified by cataloging public T cell receptors. Among around 400 genotyped donors of the cohort, an average of around 250,000 unique TCR beta nucleotide sequences was sequenced per donor, of which 15% to 20% were non-productive. The genetic ancestry cluster associated with self-reported Caucasian donors included about 84% of the 398 genotyped donors. A later analysis re-analyzed previously published TCR beta repertoires from 666 donors and added high-resolution HLA genotyping to study TCR occurrence patterns. In the later analysis, no new phenotypic data were used to find candidate immune exposures; instead, reliance was placed on TCR beta sequences and their occurrence across donors. To predict cytomegalovirus infection status, the study brought together high-throughput TCR immunosequencing, statistical association of individual TCRs with disease status, and machine learning. Both class I and class II loci were covered by HLA typing, at four-digit resolution. Every discovery cohort repertoire had been produced on one sequencing platform. The number of typed donors differed by locus: roughly 620-630 for A, B, C, DRB1 and DQB1; 500 to 550 for DQA1; around 580 for DPA1; and some 470 for DPB1. An early release covering about 600 HLA-typed donors comprised roughly 300 gigabases of sequencing data and approximately 80 million unique TCR sequences. A later genetic analysis took genome-wide SNP genotypes for about three fifths of the 666 donors and used that subset as a discovery cohort. Alongside the repertoire data, information on donor age, sex, ethnicity and CMV serostatus was compiled. Besides the first cohort of approximately 670 subjects, a separate validation cohort made up of roughly 120 different subjects was used. The study at large found these results: In this cohort, only TCR beta chains were sequenced, and detectable features were limited by the absence of alpha or paired-chain data. Because HLA typing was missing for some donors at each locus, association tests included only the typed subset. The study listed 150 to 200 TCR beta chains as associated with cytomegalovirus. Specific HLA alleles were associated with 18,000 or so TCR beta sequences at a false discovery rate of 0.05 in a later analysis. Strong co-occurrence of HLA alleles, especially DR and DQ, made assigning TCR associations to individual alleles difficult. Correlated functional status among segregating V segments might be attributable to linkage disequilibrium, but an unknown experimental factor could not be ruled out. In a later genetic analysis, fewer N-insertions in productive TCRs were reported among donors in an Asian-associated ancestry cluster than the approximately 630-donor mean. A group of highly shared sequence variants was considered likely to be a technical artifact of the sequencing pipeline. Because counts were too low, fewer than 20 rarely observed V segments, including chromosome 9 orphons, were excluded from the earlier analysis of 587 of the donors. Cytomegalovirus status was reported to be diagnosed by the classifier with high specificity and sensitivity in both the original and validation cohorts. Presence/absence analyses assumed roughly uniform sequencing depth across donors, an assumption that may not hold. A later analysis found that HLA-associated TCR beta chains were more clonally expanded and had lower generation probabilities than equally common non-associated chains. Immune exposure information for the cohort was limited to CMV serostatus. A later analysis reported that several top co-occurrence clusters appeared linked to parvovirus B19, influenza, CMV and Epstein-Barr virus. A further reported finding was that TCR beta sequences accurately predicted the HLA-A and HLA-B alleles for most subjects in the first cohort. In a later genetic analysis, a missense DCLRE1C variant was associated with V-gene and J-gene trimming of TCR beta chains, and the association was replicated in an independent cohort. In an earlier analysis of around 600 of the donors, most TCR beta V segments appeared in productive rearrangements about 87% or about 30% of the time, broadly matching IMGT annotations. The authors suggested that the approach could potentially be generalized to other disease states and immunological phenotypes. According to a later analysis, most CMV-associated TCR beta chains appeared to be HLA-restricted, and the HLA associations seemed to be driven largely by CMV exposure. Most TCR sequences were seen in very few donors, while some public TCRs were found in many individuals. A later analysis found that TCR association rates varied across HLA loci, with DRB1 alleles showing the most associated TCRs and HLA-C alleles the fewest. Because the 87-base-pair reads could not distinguish some IMGT-functional V segments, including TRBV6-2 and TRBV6-3, those segments were excluded. In vitro tests confirmed that a few of the cytomegalovirus-associated TCR beta chains recognize cytomegalovirus antigens.

The cohort was made up of approximately 700 healthy bone marrow donors. All cohort members were sampled while nominally healthy, although unrecorded immune exposures were likely present. The donor was CMV seropositive and belonged to the group of about 290 seropositive cohort members. Every donor gave a peripheral blood sample, and the peripheral blood mononuclear cells from that sample were used for TCR beta sequencing. Genomic DNA was extracted from the blood cell samples with the Qiagen DNeasy Blood Extraction Kit. Library preparation used the immunoSEQ multiplex PCR assay. For the multiplex PCR, a mixture combining 60 forward primers for TCR Vbeta segments and 13 reverse primers for TCR Jbeta segments was used. The CDR3 region of rearranged TCR beta genes was amplified from genomic DNA by a multiplex PCR assay. On the Illumina HiSeq System, the amplified TCR beta libraries were sequenced as 87-base-pair reads. In the paper's pipeline: Across the 640 or so repertoires, a later analysis counted around 80 million unique TCR beta chains, approximately 10 million of which were shared by at least two donors. A nearest-neighbor algorithm error-corrected the raw reads and collapsed the reads into unique sequences, merging closely related sequences to remove PCR and sequencing errors. V, D and J gene segments were assigned by aligning CDR3 sequences to IMGT reference sequences. Each retained sequence needed at least a six-nucleotide match to both a V gene segment and a J gene segment. A rearrangement counted as productive if the CDR3 had no stop codons and remained in frame with V and J, and every other rearrangement counted as non-productive. Following IMGT convention, CDR3 was defined as the stretch from the second conserved V-encoded cysteine up to the conserved J-encoded phenylalanine. The earlier analysis of approximately 500 of the donors excluded sequences that lacked an unambiguous match to a single V gene segment. In an earlier analysis of around 590 of the donors, a V segment was called functional when productive rearrangements were above 56.7%, and segregating when the standard deviation between donors exceeded 5%. A statistical classification framework was built for diagnosing cytomegalovirus status from the catalog of TCR beta chain sequences. A later analysis assigned V and J genes by comparing TCR nucleotide sequences with IMGT/GENE-DB human TR gene sequences. In a later analysis, CDR3 sequences and most-parsimonious VDJ recombination scenarios were assigned using the TCRdist pipeline. A later analysis defined each TCR beta chain by its CDR3 amino acid sequence plus V-gene family, and excluded reads lacking a unique V-gene family. As a way to deal with suspected cross-contamination and a sequencing artifact, a later analysis dropped hundreds of nucleotide sequences that were highly shared and had low generation probability. A later analysis calculated a clonal expansion index for each public chain from normalized within-repertoire ranks of inferred template counts. Generation probabilities in a later analysis came from a VDJ recombination model fitted to out-of-frame rearrangements, and those results were checked against IGoR. In a later analysis, TCR-TCR, TCR-HLA and TCR-CMV co-occurrence was scored with hypergeometric tests, and a repertoire-size bias correction was applied to TCR pairs. A later analysis estimated false discovery rates by permuting HLA or CMV assignments 20 times. A later analysis grouped co-occurring TCRs with DBSCAN, adding TCRdist sequence similarity when clustering within HLA-allele-positive subsets. Repertoires with fewer than 30,000 or more than 120,000 public chains were left out of co-occurrence clustering, as were about 5 repertoires with anomalous nucleotide sharing. TCRdb took this table from immuneACCESS and kept in-frame rearrangements with V and J called. Such tables lack part of the clones; where checked against another copy, unresolved V genes explain under half of the gap, and the rest is unexplained. V, J and clone size are those of that table, while D and trimming were read from the DNA. The sample contains 90,000 to 140,000 clones, less than 85% of them found a single time. About 7.5% of the sample comes from the top ten.

From its cysteine to its phenylalanine, the CDR3 spans 16 amino acids. Only the CDR3 portion is preserved as DNA: 48 bases, with reading frame beginning at the first base. Between the V and J ends, shortened by 0 bases and 0 bases respectively, the junction contains 9 bases. As encoded in the germline V gene, CDR1 is SGDLS while CDR2 is YYNGEE. This clone was found once. Which antigen it targets is not known. No per-base quality is available; no much larger clone lies one base away. The chain is assembled from TRBV9 and TRBJ2-2, and the D gene may be TRBD1, 5 bases matching. This TCR was sampled from a man aged 40-49 years in good health and CMV-seropositive. Sequenced input: PBMCs. The nucleotide sequence reads TGTGCCAGCAGCGTAGAAATAGGGGCGAACACCGGGGAGCTGTTTTTT. Its translation reads: CASSVEIGANTGELFF.